This entry features one T cell receptor (beta chain) sequence. As yet, its antigen is unknown. The conserved phenylalanine or tryptophan normally closing the CDR3 is absent here, so this likely arose from a read error. The library came from three nested PCR rounds adapted from ARM-PCR protocols. TCRdb re-derived calls from the multiplex PCR reads in MiXCR, one entry per CDR3 protein. This sample has about 120,000 distinct CDR3 sequences, with 75% to 90% found just once. The data were obtained in a study of tumor and adjacent non-tumor tissue in lung cancer. Study overall: Some 4.1 million productive TCRbeta reads were obtained per sample on average. General study results and limits: Tumor repertoires had a smaller top 100 clone share than normal lung. Higher tumor TCR diversity was associated with shorter survival.

The V gene's germline CDR1 is SGHDT and CDR2 YYEEEE. The CDR3 extends over 16 amino acids. J gave up 3 bases and V 5 bases, and 12 bases lay outside the gene matches. This sample's RNA came from whole unsorted tissue. The TCR was taken from an older man with non-small cell lung cancer. This chain uses TRBV5-6 with TRBJ1-2, with 8 bases aligning to TRBD1. Sequenced: lung tumor tissue. DNA of the CDR3: TGTGCCAGCAGTACGGACAGGGAGGTAGGGGACTATGGCTACACCATC. Its translation is CASSTDREVGDYGYTI.